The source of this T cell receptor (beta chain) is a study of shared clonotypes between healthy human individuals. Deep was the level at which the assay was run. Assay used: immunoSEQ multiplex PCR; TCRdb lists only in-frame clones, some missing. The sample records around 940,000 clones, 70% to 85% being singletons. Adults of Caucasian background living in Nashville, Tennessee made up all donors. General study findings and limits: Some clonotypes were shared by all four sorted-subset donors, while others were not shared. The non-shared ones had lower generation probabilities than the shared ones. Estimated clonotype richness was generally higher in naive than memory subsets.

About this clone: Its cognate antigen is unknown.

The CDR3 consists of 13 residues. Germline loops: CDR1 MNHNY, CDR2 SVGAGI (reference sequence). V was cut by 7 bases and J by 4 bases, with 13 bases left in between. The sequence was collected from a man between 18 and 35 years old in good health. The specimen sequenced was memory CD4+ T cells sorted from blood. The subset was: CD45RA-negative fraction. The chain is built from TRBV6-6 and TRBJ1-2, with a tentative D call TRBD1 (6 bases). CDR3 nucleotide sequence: TGTGCCAGCAATGTAGACAGGATCTATGGCTACACCTTC. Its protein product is CASNVDRIYGYTF.